This is a list of T cell receptor beta chains from one sample in a study of T cells in Graves' hyperthyroidism and ophthalmopathy. TCRdb independently ran MiXCR on the multiplex PCR reads; one entry per CDR3 protein. The data show more than 500,000 distinct CDR3 sequences, with under 20% seen just once and around 4% held by the top ten. Sequencing was done on a sample of blood. The receptor set was obtained from a young woman with Graves' hyperthyroidism. Both conserved end residues are part of each CDR3. Fields, in order: clone size, D gene, J gene, V gene, CDR3 protein, CDR3 DNA. D genes are given only for firm matches. Where a row states a size, it is once, few, many or the class of an expanded clone; other rows omit it.

many - TRBJ2-3 TRBV29-1 CSVEDLGTDTQYF TGCAGCGTTGAAGATCTGGGGACAGATACGCAGTATTTT
few - TRBJ2-7 TRBV29-1 CSVGGRVGSVEQYF TGCAGCGTTGGGGGACGGGTCGGCTCTGTCGAGCAGTACTTC
- - TRBJ1-5 TRBV20-1 CSATGARQVGNQPQHF TGCAGTGCTACCGGCGCCCGCCAAGTCGGCAATCAGCCCCAGCATTTT
- TRBD2 TRBJ2-1 TRBV10-3 CAIGGSGRVEYNEQFF TGTGCCATCGGGGGTAGCGGGAGGGTAGAATACAATGAGCAGTTCTTC
many TRBD1 TRBJ1-2 TRBV30 CAWSGTGLYGYTF TGTGCCTGGAGCGGGACAGGGCTCTATGGCTACACCTTC
- TRBD1 TRBJ2-3 TRBV7-9 CASSLAGTGSTDTQYF TGTGCCAGCAGCTTAGCCGGGACAGGGAGCACAGATACGCAGTATTTT
many TRBD2 TRBJ2-1 TRBV20-1 CSAARASGNANEQFF TGCAGTGCTGCCCGGGCTAGCGGGAATGCAAATGAGCAGTTCTTC
many TRBD2 TRBJ2-1 TRBV2 CASTSASGYNEQFF TGTGCCAGCACGTCGGCTAGCGGTTACAATGAGCAGTTCTTC
many - TRBJ2-7 TRBV6-5 CASSYRGRTVDEQYF TGTGCCAGCAGTTACCGGGGCAGGACGGTGGACGAGCAGTACTTC
many - TRBJ2-7 TRBV11-2 CASSRVSQGRYEQYF TGTGCCAGCAGCCGAGTCTCGCAGGGTCGCTACGAGCAGTACTTC
few - TRBJ2-5 TRBV5-1 CASSLNQGTETQYF TGCGCCAGCAGCTTGAACCAGGGGACCGAGACCCAGTACTTC
- TRBD1 TRBJ1-2 TRBV11-2 CASSLEGQKNYGYTF TGTGCCAGCAGCTTAGAGGGACAGAAGAACTATGGCTACACCTTC
many - TRBJ2-7 TRBV27 CASSGPYYEQYF TGTGCCAGCAGCGGCCCATACTACGAGCAGTACTTC
- - TRBJ1-6 TRBV6-2/TRBV6-3 CASSYGTLTRGSPLHF TGTGCCAGCAGTTACGGAACCCTAACAAGAGGTTCACCCCTCCACTTT
- TRBD1 TRBJ2-5 TRBV12-3/TRBV12-4 CASSLAPDRGIRYF TGTGCCAGCAGTTTAGCGCCGGACAGGGGGATTAGGTACTTC
few - TRBJ2-1 TRBV7-9 CASSFSRLPNEQFF TGTGCCAGCAGCTTTTCTAGGCTACCCAATGAGCAGTTCTTC
many - TRBJ2-5 TRBV6-2/TRBV6-3 CATTLAVQETQYF TGTGCCACCACCTTAGCGGTTCAAGAGACCCAGTACTTC
- TRBD2 TRBJ2-1 TRBV3-1 CASSQLFSWTSENNEQFF TGTGCCAGCAGCCAACTTTTTTCCTGGACTAGCGAGAACAATGAGCAGTTCTTC
many - TRBJ1-2 TRBV28 CASSLRHGYTF TGTGCCAGCAGTTTGCGGCATGGCTACACCTTC
many - TRBJ1-5 TRBV28 CASSSSSTASQPQHF TGTGCCAGCTCCAGTTCGAGTACAGCATCTCAGCCCCAGCATTTT
many - TRBJ2-1 TRBV27 CASRPHSYNEQFF TGTGCCAGCAGACCGCACTCCTACAATGAGCAGTTCTTC
many - TRBJ1-5 TRBV24-1 CATSADTDYSNQPQHF TGTGCCACCAGTGCTGACACTGATTATAGCAATCAGCCCCAGCATTTT
many - TRBJ2-1 TRBV20-1 CSARDSGRGLEQFF TGCAGTGCTAGAGATTCCGGGAGGGGGCTTGAGCAGTTCTTC
few TRBD1 TRBJ1-4 TRBV6-5 CASSSAQGAGEKLFF TGTGCCAGCAGTTCCGCACAGGGGGCCGGTGAAAAACTGTTTTTT
few - TRBJ1-1 TRBV19 CASRWTTMNTEAFF TGTGCCAGTCGATGGACGACTATGAACACTGAAGCTTTCTTT
- - TRBJ2-1 TRBV18 CASSYLSGPPSNEQFF TGTGCCAGCTCTTACTTAAGCGGACCCCCGAGCAATGAGCAGTTCTTC
- TRBD2 TRBJ2-2 TRBV27 CASSSGLAGKTGELFF TGTGCCAGCAGTTCCGGACTAGCGGGAAAAACCGGGGAGCTGTTTTTT
- - TRBJ1-1 TRBV6-5 CASSFRGVNTGAFF TGTGCCAGCAGTTTCCGGGGGGTTAACACTGGAGCTTTCTTT
- - TRBJ1-3 TRBV25-1 CASRAAYTIYF TGTGCCAGCAGGGCCGCTTACACCATATATTTT
many - TRBJ2-5 TRBV30 CAWSILRKTQYF TGTGCCTGGAGTATCCTTCGAAAGACCCAGTACTTC
many - TRBJ1-1 TRBV2 CASSELAEGITEAFF TGTGCCAGCAGTGAGTTGGCGGAGGGGATCACTGAAGCTTTCTTT
many - TRBJ2-1 TRBV2 CASNRAGTEQFF TGTGCCAGCAACCGGGCCGGGACTGAGCAGTTCTTC
many - TRBJ2-7 TRBV3-1 CASRRHNGGEQYF TGTGCCAGCAGACGACACAACGGCGGCGAGCAGTACTTC
once TRBD2 TRBJ2-1 TRBV28 CASSPWTSGHNEQFF TGTGCCAGCAGCCCCTGGACTAGCGGCCACAATGAGCAGTTCTTC
- - TRBJ2-7 TRBV19 CASSIAGEQYF TGTGCCAGTAGTATAGCGGGGGAGCAGTACTTC
many - TRBJ1-1 TRBV9 CASSGGGTEAFF TGTGCCAGCAGCGGGGGTGGCACTGAAGCTTTCTTT
many - TRBJ2-7 TRBV2 CASSEHYEQYF TGTGCCAGCAGTGAGCACTACGAGCAGTACTTC
- - TRBJ2-7 TRBV30 CAWSARVSGEQYF TGTGCCTGGAGTGCCCGGGTGAGTGGGGAGCAGTACTTC
many TRBD2 TRBJ2-5 TRBV11-2 CASSPYWGGGETQYF TGTGCCAGCAGCCCTTACTGGGGGGGAGGAGAGACCCAGTACTTC
- TRBD1 TRBJ1-1 TRBV12-3/TRBV12-4 CASSLPGTGMNTEAFF TGTGCCAGCAGTTTACCCGGGACAGGGATGAACACTGAAGCTTTCTTT
- - TRBJ2-7 TRBV24-1 CATGSGSSYEQYF TGTGCCACGGGATCAGGCAGTTCCTACGAGCAGTACTTC
few TRBD1 TRBJ1-6 TRBV6-5 CASSYGAGTGIDSPLHF TGTGCCAGCAGTTACGGGGCAGGGACAGGGATTGATTCACCCCTCCACTTT
few TRBD2 TRBJ2-1 TRBV7-3 CASSARGLATKNEQFF TGTGCCAGCAGCGCCAGGGGACTAGCGACCAAGAATGAGCAGTTCTTC
many - TRBJ2-5 TRBV3-1 CASSRQVAETQYF TGTGCCAGCAGCCGACAGGTTGCAGAGACCCAGTACTTC
- - TRBJ2-7 TRBV7-9 CASSPRDTYYEQYF TGTGCCAGCAGCCCACGGGACACCTACTACGAGCAGTACTTC
- TRBD2 TRBJ2-1 TRBV7-9 CASSSLAGGPRQFF TGTGCCAGCAGCTCGCTAGCGGGAGGGCCTCGGCAGTTCTTC
- TRBD1 TRBJ1-3 TRBV3-1 CASSQRDRISGNTIYF TGTGCCAGCAGCCAACGGGACAGGATCTCTGGAAACACCATATATTTT
many TRBD1 TRBJ2-7 TRBV7-2 CASSLRSGTEVYEQYF TGTGCCAGCAGCTTACGGTCTGGGACAGAAGTATACGAGCAGTACTTC
many TRBD2 TRBJ2-3 TRBV6-1 CASSLAGANTDTQYF TGTGCCAGCAGTTTAGCGGGAGCCAACACAGATACGCAGTATTTT
- - TRBJ1-3 TRBV18 CASSPSHVGGSTFRNTIYF TGTGCCAGCTCACCATCCCACGTCGGGGGATCCACATTTCGAAACACCATATATTTT
few - TRBJ2-1 TRBV27 CASSHGLSYNEQFF TGTGCCAGCAGTCACGGGCTCTCCTACAATGAGCAGTTCTTC
many TRBD1 TRBJ1-1 TRBV6-1 CASSPGQGDPEAFF TGTGCCAGCAGTCCGGGACAGGGGGACCCTGAAGCTTTCTTT
few - TRBJ2-5 TRBV5-1 CASSLEGSWEETQYF TGCGCCAGCAGCTTGGAAGGCAGTTGGGAGGAGACCCAGTACTTC
many TRBD2 TRBJ2-3 TRBV24-1 CATSVPSGADTQYF TGTGCCACCAGTGTTCCTAGCGGCGCAGATACGCAGTATTTT
- - TRBJ1-3 TRBV15 CATRQFSGNTIYF TGTGCCACTAGACAGTTCTCTGGAAACACCATATATTTT